This T cell receptor beta chain was documented in a study of CD8 T cells in ankylosing spondylitis. This CDR3 region has 15 residues. V was clipped by 7 bases and J by 1 base; unmatched bases: 10. Germline V gene sequence: CDR1 SGHKS, CDR2 YYEKEE (reference sequence). TCRdb ran MiXCR on the 5' RACE reads and lists one entry per CDR3 protein. In the table there are approximately 300,000 distinct CDR3 sequences, more than 20% of which are singletons. This clonotype showed up just a few times. V is TRBV5-5 and J is TRBJ1-2; 7 nucleotides agree with TRBD1. The sample was blood, either unsorted or a sorted T cell fraction (not recorded which). The TCR sequence derives from a female donor with ankylosing spondylitis or in good health (not recorded which). CDR3 protein: CASHPGQLFNYGYTF. The DNA for the CDR3 is TGTGCCAGCCACCCGGGACAGCTATTTAACTATGGCTACACCTTC.